This TCR beta chain was captured in a study of CD8 T cells in ankylosing spondylitis. Findings and limits, study-wide: Typical of ankylosing spondylitis blood, it appeared, was a TCR beta motif of roughly eight highly homologous variants.

The CDR3 covers 15 residues. Germline-derived CDR1 and CDR2 are SGDLS and YYNGEE. With V trimmed by 0 bases and J by 8 bases, 9 bases remained unmatched. Many counts were recorded for this clonotype. Its antigen is undetermined. TCRdb called the 5' RACE reads again in MiXCR, with one record for every CDR3 protein. The sample lists 29,000 or so distinct CDR3 sequences; 4.5% to 5.5% were seen once. Source material: blood, either unsorted or a sorted T cell fraction (not recorded which). This clonotype originated in a female donor with ankylosing spondylitis or in good health (not recorded which). The genes are TRBV9 and TRBJ1-2, with 8 bases aligning to TRBD1. CDR3 sequence: CASSVVPGGAGGYTF. CDR3 bases: TGTGCCAGCAGCGTAGTCCCAGGGGGCGCGGGGGGCTACACCTTC. Full variable domain (outside the CDR3, taken from reference TRBV9 and TRBJ1-2): DSGVTQTPKHLITATGQRVTLRCSPRSGDLSVYWYQQSLDQGLQFLIQYYNGEERAKGNILERFSAQQFPDLHSELNLSSLELGDSALYFCASSVVPGGAGGYTFGSGTRLTVV.